This T cell receptor beta chain was recorded in a study of neurological immune-mediated disorders. Findings and caveats of the study: HTLV-1-associated myelopathy had the most TCR clonal expansion, and multiple sclerosis had the least, less than healthy controls.

Synthesis of cDNA was accomplished via 5'RACE employing 10-nucleotide random UMIs. TCRdb itself ran the 5' RACE reads through MiXCR, one entry per CDR3 protein. The sample has about 38,000 distinct CDR3 sequences; about 4.4% are singletons. This clonotype came up many times. Its antigen remains unidentified. The CDR3 loop spans 15 amino acids. Germline-derived CDR1 and CDR2 are SGHRS and YFSETQ. J lost 9 bases, V lost 4 bases, and 9 bases had no gene match. The sorted-subset TCR libraries were prepared using 800,000 to 1,000,000 CD4+ or CD8+ T cells as the starting material. This sequence joins TRBV5-1 and TRBJ2-1, with TRBD1 matching over 11 bases. This receptor was identified in a man aged 18 to 29 in good health. The sequenced material came from CD4+ T cells from blood. The CDR3 region has the DNA TGCGCCAGCAGCATACGGACAGGGGGCTGGAGTGAGCAGTTCTTC. This codes for CASSIRTGGWSEQFF.